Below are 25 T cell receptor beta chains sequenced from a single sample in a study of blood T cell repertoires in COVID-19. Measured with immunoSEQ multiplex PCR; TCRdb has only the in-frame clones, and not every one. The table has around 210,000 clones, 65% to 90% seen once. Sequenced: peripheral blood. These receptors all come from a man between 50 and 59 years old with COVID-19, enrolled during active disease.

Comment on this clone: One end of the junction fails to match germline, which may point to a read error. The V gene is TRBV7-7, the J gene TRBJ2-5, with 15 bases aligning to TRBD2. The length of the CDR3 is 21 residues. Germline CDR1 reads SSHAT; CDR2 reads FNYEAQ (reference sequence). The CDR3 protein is CASSLNARGTSGGPSQETQYF. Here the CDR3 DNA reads TGTGCTAGCAGCTTAAACGCCCGCGGGACTAGCGGGGGGCCGTCCCAAGAGACCCAGTACTTC.

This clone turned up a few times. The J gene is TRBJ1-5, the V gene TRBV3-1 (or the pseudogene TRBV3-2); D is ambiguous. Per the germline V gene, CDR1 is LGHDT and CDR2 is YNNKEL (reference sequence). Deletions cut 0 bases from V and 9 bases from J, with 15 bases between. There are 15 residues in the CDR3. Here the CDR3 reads CASSQDFSSGRPQHF. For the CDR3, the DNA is TGTGCCAGCAGCCAAGATTTTAGTAGTGGGCGGCCCCAGCATTTT.

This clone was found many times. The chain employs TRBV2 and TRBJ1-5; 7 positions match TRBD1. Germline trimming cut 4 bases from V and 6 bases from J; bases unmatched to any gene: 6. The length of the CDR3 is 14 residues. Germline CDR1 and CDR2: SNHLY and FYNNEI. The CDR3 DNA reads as TGTGCCAGCAGTGTCGCAGGGGGATTTCAGCCCCAGCATTTT. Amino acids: CASSVAGGFQPQHF.

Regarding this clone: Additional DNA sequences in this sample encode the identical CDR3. CDR3 nucleotide sequence: TGTGCCAGTAGTATAGAGGGCCGGGGTGGCTACACCTTC. Translated: CASSIEGRGGYTF. This chain joins TRBV19 and TRBJ1-2; D uncertain. CDR1 LNHDA and CDR2 SQIVND come from the germline V gene (reference sequence). This CDR3 has 13 amino acids. V was cut by 0 bases and J by 7 bases, with 9 bases left in between.

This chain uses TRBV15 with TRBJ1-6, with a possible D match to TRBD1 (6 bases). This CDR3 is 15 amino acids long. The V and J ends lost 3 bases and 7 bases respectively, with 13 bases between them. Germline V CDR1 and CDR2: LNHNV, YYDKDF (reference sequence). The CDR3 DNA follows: TGTGCCACCAGCAGGAGTAGGACAGAGAATTCACCCCTCCACTTT. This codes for CATSRSRTENSPLHF. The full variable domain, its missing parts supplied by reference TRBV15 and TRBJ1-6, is DAMVIQNPRYQVTQFGKPVTLSCSQTLNHNVMYWYQQKSSQAPKLLFHYYDKDFNNEADTPDNFQSRRPNTSFCFLDIRSPGLGDTAMYLCATSRSRTENSPLHFGNGTRLTVT.

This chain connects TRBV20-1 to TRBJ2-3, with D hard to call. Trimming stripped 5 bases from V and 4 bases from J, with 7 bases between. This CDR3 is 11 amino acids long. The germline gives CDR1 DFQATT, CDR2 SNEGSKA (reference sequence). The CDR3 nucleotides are TGCAGTGCTCACAGCTCAGATACGCAGTATTTT. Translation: CSAHSSDTQYF.

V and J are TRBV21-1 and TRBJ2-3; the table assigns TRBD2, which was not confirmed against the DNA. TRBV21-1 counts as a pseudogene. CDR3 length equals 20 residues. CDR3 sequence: CASSKEGIAGGVIVTDTQYF. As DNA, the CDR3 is TGTGCCAGCAGCAAAGAGGGAATAGCGGGGGGCGTAATAGTAACAGATACGCAGTATTTT.

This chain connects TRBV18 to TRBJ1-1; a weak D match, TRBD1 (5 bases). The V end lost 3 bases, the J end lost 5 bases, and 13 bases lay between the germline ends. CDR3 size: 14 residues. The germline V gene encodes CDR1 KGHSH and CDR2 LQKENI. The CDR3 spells CASSPAQGTTEAFF. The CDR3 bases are TGTGCCAGCTCACCCGCCCAGGGAACGACTGAAGCTTTCTTT.

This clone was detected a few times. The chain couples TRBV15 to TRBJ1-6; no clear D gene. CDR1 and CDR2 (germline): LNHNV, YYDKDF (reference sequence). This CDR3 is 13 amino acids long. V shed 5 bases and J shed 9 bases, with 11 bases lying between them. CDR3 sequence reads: CATSPTRASPLHF. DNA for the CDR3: TGTGCCACCAGCCCAACGAGGGCTTCACCCCTCCACTTT.

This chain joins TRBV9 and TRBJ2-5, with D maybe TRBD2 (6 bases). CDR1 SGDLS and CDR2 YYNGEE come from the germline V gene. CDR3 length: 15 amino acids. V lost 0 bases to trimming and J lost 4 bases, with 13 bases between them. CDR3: CASSVAGGVRETQYF. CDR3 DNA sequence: TGTGCCAGCAGCGTAGCTGGAGGGGTCAGAGAGACCCAGTACTTC. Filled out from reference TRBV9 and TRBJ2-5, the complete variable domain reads DSGVTQTPKHLITATGQRVTLRCSPRSGDLSVYWYQQSLDQGLQFLIQYYNGEERAKGNILERFSAQQFPDLHSELNLSSLELGDSALYFCASSVAGGVRETQYFGPGTRLLVL.

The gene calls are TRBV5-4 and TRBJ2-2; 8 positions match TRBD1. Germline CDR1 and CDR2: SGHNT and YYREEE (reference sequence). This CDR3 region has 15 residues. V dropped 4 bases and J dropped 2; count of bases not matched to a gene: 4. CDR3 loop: CASSPTGENTGELFF. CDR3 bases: TGTGCCAGCAGCCCGACAGGGGAAAACACCGGGGAGCTGTTTTTT.

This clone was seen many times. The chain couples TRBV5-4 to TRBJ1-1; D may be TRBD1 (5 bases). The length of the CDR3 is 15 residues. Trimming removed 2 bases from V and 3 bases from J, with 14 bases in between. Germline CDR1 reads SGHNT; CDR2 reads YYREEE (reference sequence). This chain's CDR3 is CASSFHGAWYTEAFF. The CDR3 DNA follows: TGTGCCAGCAGCTTCCATGGGGCCTGGTACACTGAAGCTTTCTTT. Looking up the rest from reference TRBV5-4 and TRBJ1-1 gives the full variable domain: ETGVTQSPTHLIKTRGQQVTLRCSSQSGHNTVSWYQQALGQGPQFIFQYYREEENGRGNFPPRFSGLQFPNYSSELNVNALELDDSALYLCASSFHGAWYTEAFFGQGTRLTVV.

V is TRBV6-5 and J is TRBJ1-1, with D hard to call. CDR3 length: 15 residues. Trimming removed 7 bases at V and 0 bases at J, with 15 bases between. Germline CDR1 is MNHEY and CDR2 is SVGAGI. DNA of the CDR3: TGTGCCAGCACTCGCCGGGAGGGAATGAACACTGAAGCTTTCTTT. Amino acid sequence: CASTRREGMNTEAFF.

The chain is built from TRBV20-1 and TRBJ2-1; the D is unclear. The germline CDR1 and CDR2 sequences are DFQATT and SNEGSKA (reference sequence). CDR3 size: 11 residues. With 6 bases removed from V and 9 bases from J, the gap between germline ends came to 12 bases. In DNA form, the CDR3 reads TGCAGTGCCCACGACCAGGCTGAGCAGTTCTTC. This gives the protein CSAHDQAEQFF.

CDR3 nucleotides: TGTGCCAGCTCCCGGGGCAATGAGCAGTTCTTC. As protein: CASSRGNEQFF. This chain uses TRBV18 with TRBJ2-1, with D possibly being TRBD2 (5 bases). Germline CDR1 KGHSH, CDR2 LQKENI. The V and J ends lost 6 bases and 6 bases respectively, with 6 bases between them. The length of the CDR3 is 11 residues.

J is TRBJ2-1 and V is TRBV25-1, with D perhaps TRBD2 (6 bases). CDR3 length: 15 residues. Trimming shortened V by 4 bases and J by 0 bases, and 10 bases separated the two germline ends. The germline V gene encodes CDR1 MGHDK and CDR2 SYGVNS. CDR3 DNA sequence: TGTGCCAGCAGTGTGACTAGTGTCTCCTACAATGAGCAGTTCTTC. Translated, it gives CASSVTSVSYNEQFF.

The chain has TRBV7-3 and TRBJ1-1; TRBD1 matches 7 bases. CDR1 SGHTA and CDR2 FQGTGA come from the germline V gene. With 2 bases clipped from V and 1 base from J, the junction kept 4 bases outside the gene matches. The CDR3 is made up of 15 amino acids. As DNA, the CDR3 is TGTGCCAGCAGCTTAGAAGGGGGCTGGAACACTGAAGCTTTCTTT. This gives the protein CASSLEGGWNTEAFF.

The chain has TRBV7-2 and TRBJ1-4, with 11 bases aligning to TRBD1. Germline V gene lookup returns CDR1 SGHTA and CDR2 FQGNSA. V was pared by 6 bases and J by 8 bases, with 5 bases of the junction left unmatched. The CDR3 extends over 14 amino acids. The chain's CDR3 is CASSSGTGGEKLFF. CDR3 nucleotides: TGTGCCAGCAGTTCCGGGACAGGGGGGGAAAAACTGTTTTTT.

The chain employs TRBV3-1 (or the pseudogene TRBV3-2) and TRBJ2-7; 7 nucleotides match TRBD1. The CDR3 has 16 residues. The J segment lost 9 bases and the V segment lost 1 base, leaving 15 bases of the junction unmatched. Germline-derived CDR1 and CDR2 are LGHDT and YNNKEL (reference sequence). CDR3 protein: CASSQGKGASTIWQYF. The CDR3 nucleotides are TGTGCCAGCAGCCAAGGGAAGGGGGCCTCTACCATCTGGCAGTACTTC.

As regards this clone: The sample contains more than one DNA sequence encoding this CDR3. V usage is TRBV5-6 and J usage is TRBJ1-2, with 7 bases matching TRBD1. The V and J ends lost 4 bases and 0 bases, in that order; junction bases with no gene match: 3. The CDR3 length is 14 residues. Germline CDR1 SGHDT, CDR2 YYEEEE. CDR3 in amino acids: CASSLGTANYGYTF. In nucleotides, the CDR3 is TGTGCCAGCAGCCTCGGGACAGCTAACTATGGCTACACCTTC. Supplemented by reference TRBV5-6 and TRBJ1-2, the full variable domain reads DAGVTQSPTHLIKTRGQQVTLRCSPKSGHDTVSWYQQALGQGPQFIFQYYEEEERQRGNFPDRFSGHQFPNYSSELNVNALLLGDSALYLCASSLGTANYGYTFGSGTRLTVV.

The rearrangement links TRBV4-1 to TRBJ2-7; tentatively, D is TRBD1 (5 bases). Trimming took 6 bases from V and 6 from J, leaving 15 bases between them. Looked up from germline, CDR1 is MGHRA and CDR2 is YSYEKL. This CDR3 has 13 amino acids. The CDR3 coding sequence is TGCGCCAGCAGTGCCCTTTTGACAGCCGAGCAGTACTTC. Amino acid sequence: CASSALLTAEQYF.

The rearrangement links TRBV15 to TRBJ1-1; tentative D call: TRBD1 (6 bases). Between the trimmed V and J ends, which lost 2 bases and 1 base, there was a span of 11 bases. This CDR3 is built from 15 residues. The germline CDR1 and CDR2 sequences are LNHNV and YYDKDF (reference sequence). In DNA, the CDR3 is TGTGCCACCAGCAGAACTGACAGGCAGAACACTGAAGCTTTCTTT. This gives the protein CATSRTDRQNTEAFF. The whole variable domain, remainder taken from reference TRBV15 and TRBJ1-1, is DAMVIQNPRYQVTQFGKPVTLSCSQTLNHNVMYWYQQKSSQAPKLLFHYYDKDFNNEADTPDNFQSRRPNTSFCFLDIRSPGLGDTAMYLCATSRTDRQNTEAFFGQGTRLTVV.

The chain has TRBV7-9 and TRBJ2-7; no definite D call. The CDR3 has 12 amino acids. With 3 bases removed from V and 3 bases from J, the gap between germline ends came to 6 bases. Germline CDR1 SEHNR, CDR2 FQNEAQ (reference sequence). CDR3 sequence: CASSLRVYEQYF. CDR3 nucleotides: TGTGCCAGCAGCTTGAGAGTCTACGAGCAGTACTTC.

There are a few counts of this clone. As DNA, the CDR3 is TGTGCCAGCAGCCCCACAGGGGTTGCTGGCTACACCTTC. It codes for CASSPTGVAGYTF. The rearrangement links TRBV5-5 to TRBJ1-2; 7 nucleotides align to TRBD1. The CDR3 runs to 13 residues. CDR1 and CDR2 (germline): SGHKS, YYEKEE (reference sequence). V lost 4 bases, J lost 7 bases, and 7 bases stayed unmatched.

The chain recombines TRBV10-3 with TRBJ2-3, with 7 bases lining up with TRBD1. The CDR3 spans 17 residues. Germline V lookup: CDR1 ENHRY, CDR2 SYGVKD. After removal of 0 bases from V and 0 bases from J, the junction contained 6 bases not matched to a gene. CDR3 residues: CAISESGRDSSTDTQYF. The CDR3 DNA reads TGTGCCATCAGTGAGTCTGGCCGGGACAGCAGCACAGATACGCAGTATTTT.